The clone carrying this T cell receptor (beta chain) was recorded only once. Its antigen is unknown. The data derive from a study of identifying expanded T cells in peripheral blood. Study-wide results and caveats: Approximately 1.1 clones differed between technical replicates, versus roughly 16 and 20 over time.

Healthy donors had no documented immune events, such as infections, while sampled. V was trimmed by 0 bases and J by 5 bases, leaving 10 bases between them. Per germline, CDR1 MNHNS and CDR2 SASEGT. The CDR3 extends over 14 amino acids. Repertoires were generated with immunoSEQ multiplex PCR, while TCRdb's copy carries only in-frame clones and drops some. The table includes approximately 90,000 clones, roughly 86% detected once. This receptor was taken from a person aged 18 to 69 in good health. The sequenced sample consisted of blood. The rearrangement joins TRBV6-1 to TRBJ1-1; D unclear. CDR3 sequence (DNA): TGTGCCAGCAGTGAAGCCAGGTTTGGTACTGAAGCTTTCTTT. Its translation is CASSEARFGTEAFF.